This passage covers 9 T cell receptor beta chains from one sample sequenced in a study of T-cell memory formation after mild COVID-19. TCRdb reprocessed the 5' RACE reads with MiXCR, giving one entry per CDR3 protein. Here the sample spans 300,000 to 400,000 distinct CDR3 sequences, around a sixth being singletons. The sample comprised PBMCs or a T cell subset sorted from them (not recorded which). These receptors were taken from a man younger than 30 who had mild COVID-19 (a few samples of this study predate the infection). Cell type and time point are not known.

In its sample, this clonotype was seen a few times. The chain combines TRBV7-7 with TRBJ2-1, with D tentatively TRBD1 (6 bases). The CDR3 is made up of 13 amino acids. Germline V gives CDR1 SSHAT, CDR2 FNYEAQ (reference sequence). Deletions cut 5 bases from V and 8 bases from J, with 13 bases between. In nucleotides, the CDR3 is TGTGCCAGCAGCCCAAACAGGGTCCATGAGCAGTTCTTC. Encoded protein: CASSPNRVHEQFF.

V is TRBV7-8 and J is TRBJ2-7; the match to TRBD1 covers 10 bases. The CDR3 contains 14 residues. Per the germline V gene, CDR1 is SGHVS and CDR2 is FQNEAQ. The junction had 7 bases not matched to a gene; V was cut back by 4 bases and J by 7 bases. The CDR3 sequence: CASSSRTGGWEQYF. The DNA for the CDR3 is TGTGCCAGCAGCTCACGGACAGGGGGTTGGGAGCAGTACTTC. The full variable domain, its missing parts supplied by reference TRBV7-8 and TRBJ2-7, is GAGVSQSPRYKVAKRGQDVALRCDPISGHVSLFWYQQALGQGPEFLTYFQNEAQLDKSGLPSDRFFAERPEGSVSTLKIQRTQQEDSAVYLCASSSRTGGWEQYFGPGTRLTVT.

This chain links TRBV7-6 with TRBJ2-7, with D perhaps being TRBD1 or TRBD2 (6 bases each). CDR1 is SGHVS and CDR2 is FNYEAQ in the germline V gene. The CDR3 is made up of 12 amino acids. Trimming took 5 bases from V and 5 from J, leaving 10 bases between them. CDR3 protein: CASSRGLNEQYF. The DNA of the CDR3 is TGTGCCAGCAGCCGGGGGCTCAACGAGCAGTACTTC.

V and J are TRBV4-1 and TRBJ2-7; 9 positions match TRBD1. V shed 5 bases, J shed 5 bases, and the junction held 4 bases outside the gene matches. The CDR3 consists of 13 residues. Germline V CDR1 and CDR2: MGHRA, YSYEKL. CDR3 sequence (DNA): TGCGCCAGCAGCGTATGGACAGGGGACGAGCAGTACGTC. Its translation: CASSVWTGDEQYV.

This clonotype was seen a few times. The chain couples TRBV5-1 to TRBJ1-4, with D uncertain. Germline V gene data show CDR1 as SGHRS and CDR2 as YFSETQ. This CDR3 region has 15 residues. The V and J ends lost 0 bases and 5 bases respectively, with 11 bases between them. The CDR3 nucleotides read TGCGCCAGCAGCTTGGTTGGTTACCGGAATGAAAAACTGTTTTTT. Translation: CASSLVGYRNEKLFF.

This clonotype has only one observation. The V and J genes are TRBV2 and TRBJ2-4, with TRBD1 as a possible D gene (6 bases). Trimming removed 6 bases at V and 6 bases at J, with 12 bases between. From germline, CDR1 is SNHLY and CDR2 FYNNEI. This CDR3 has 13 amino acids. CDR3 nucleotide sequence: TGTGCCAGCAGCCTCGGACAGAGAAACATTCAGTACTTC. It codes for CASSLGQRNIQYF.

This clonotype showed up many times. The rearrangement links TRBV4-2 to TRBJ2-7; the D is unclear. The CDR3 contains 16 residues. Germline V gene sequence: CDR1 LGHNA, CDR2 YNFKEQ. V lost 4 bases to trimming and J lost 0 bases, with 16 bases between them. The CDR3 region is CASSPWGGESSYEQYF. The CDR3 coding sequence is TGTGCCAGCAGCCCGTGGGGTGGGGAAAGCTCCTACGAGCAGTACTTC.

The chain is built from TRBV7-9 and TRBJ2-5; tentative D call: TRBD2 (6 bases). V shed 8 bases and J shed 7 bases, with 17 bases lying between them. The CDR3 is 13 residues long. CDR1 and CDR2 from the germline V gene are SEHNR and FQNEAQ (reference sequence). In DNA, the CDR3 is TGTGCCAGCGGCCGTGGGGGGTACGCGACCCAGTACTTC. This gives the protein CASGRGGYATQYF.

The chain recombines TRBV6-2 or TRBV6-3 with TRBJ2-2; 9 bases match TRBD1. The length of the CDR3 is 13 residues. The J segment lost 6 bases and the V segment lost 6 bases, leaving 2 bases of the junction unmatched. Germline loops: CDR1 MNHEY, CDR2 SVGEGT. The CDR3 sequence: CASRDRGAGELFF. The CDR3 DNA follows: TGTGCCAGCAGAGACAGGGGGGCCGGGGAGCTGTTTTTT.